The sequence of this T cell receptor beta chain was determined in a study of graft-versus-host responses after intestinal transplantation. Using immunoSEQ multiplex PCR, the repertoire was profiled, and TCRdb retains in-frame clones only, with some absent. The sample records 90,000 to 150,000 clones, roughly 95% being singletons. On this clone: The target antigen is unknown.

The CDR3 runs to 15 residues. Germline CDR1 and CDR2: SEHNR and FQNEAQ (reference sequence). Trimming cost V 1 base and J 9 bases, with 16 bases left between them. This chain joins TRBV7-9 and TRBJ1-5; D is uncertain. The TCR was taken from a human donor who received an intestinal transplant. The material sequenced was unstimulated CD8+ T cells sorted from spleen or lymph node cells, taken before intestinal transplant. The DNA of the CDR3 is TGTGCCAGCAGCTTAGGGTTGGGTTCTTTGACGCCCCAGCATTTT. Encoded protein: CASSLGLGSLTPQHF.